This TCR beta chain was observed in a study of blood T cell repertoires in COVID-19. In the study overall: Sites across the United States, Italy and Spain contributed samples from acute and convalescent COVID-19. Sources were T cells, B-cell-depleted T cells, or PBMCs; the material itself was cDNA or gDNA.

This CDR3 contains 17 residues. Germline CDR1 MGHRA, CDR2 YSYEKL. V lost 0 bases and J 3 bases, leaving 15 bases between the germline ends. Original processing methods: Using reference gene primer amplification, nucleated cell counts were estimated. Sequencing used immunoSEQ multiplex PCR; TCRdb keeps in-frame clones, though not all of them. That table supplies the V and J calls and clone size; D and trimming were determined from the DNA. This sample has some 320,000 clones; approximately 89% occur once, and the top ten carry 6.5% to 9.5%. The J gene is TRBJ2-4, the V gene TRBV4-1, with D possibly being TRBD1 (5 bases). The sample comprised peripheral blood. This TCR was recovered from a woman aged 50 to 65 who had recovered from COVID-19. This CDR3 is CASSQDWGRVGKNIQYF. CDR3 sequence (DNA): TGCGCCAGCAGCCAAGATTGGGGCAGGGTGGGCAAAAACATTCAGTACTTC.